The clone carrying this TCR beta chain turned up a few times. Its specificity is unknown. The sample originates from a study of read filtering for tumor transcriptome and immune sequencing. The wider study: Mean patient age was approximately 66 years, range about 47 to 85; 16 to 20 male, roughly 14 female. About 8 patients were R-ISS I, some 16 were R-ISS II, six or seven were R-ISS III. DNase treatment preceded whole-transcriptome library preparation.

The germline V and J ends were trimmed by 6 bases and 4 bases, with 21 bases remaining between them. Germline CDR1 is SNHLY and CDR2 is FYNNEI. The CDR3 runs 16 residues. This library used 300 to 450 ng RNA and molecular barcoded adaptors spanning alpha/delta and beta/gamma chains. MiXCR was run by TCRdb on the reads, yielding one entry per CDR3 protein. The sample lists fewer than 75,000 distinct CDR3 sequences, 20% seen once, with approximately 18% in the top ten. The study's findings and limits: Dropping single-read clonotypes raised IR-seq and RNA-seq shared-clonotype correlation.

Sequences were obtained from a population of CD138-negative cells sorted from bone marrow. This sequence joins TRBV2 and TRBJ2-5; tentatively, D is TRBD1 or TRBD2 (6 bases each). The TCR was taken from a donor aged 40 or over with multiple myeloma. The CDR3, as DNA: TGTGCCAGCAGCGCCCTTTCCGGGGGCGCCGGAGAGACCCAGTACTTC. Translating gives CASSALSGGAGETQYF.